A selection of T cell receptor beta chains follows, all from one sample in a study of monozygotic twins with inflammatory bowel disease. No DNA is given; TCRdb re-called the 5' RACE reads and lists each CDR3 protein once. This sample's table has 150,000 to 200,000 distinct CDR3 sequences. Material: blood. All receptors come from a human donor with ulcerative colitis or Crohn's disease, or a healthy co-twin of an affected twin (not recorded which). CDR3s include the opening cysteine and the closing phenylalanine or tryptophan.

len,v_gene,j_gene,CDR3aa
13,TRBV20-1,TRBJ1-5,CSAAAATNQPQHF
14,TRBV20-1,TRBJ2-7,CSADGLARGYEQYF
16,TRBV18,TRBJ2-1,CASSPFGQGAFNEQFF
12,TRBV5-1,TRBJ1-6,CASSLEGSPLHF
19,TRBV7-2,TRBJ2-1,CASSLAGLGGGASYNEQFF
16,TRBV29-1,TRBJ2-3,CSVGLAVFSSTDTQYF
14,TRBV5-1,TRBJ2-3,CASSLVANADTQYF
13,TRBV18,TRBJ2-1,CASSPGPGYEQFF
18,TRBV9,TRBJ2-4,CASSVGASPGVAKNIQYF
14,TRBV6-2/TRBV6-3,TRBJ2-3,CASSRLRPTDTQYF
14,TRBV6-1,TRBJ1-1,CASSGGRSNTEAFF
13,TRBV24-1,TRBJ2-3,CATRREDTDTQYF
15,TRBV7-6,TRBJ2-5,CASSLEIEDQETQYF
16,TRBV6-1,TRBJ1-2,CASRSDSGFRFNGYTF
14,TRBV6-1,TRBJ2-5,CASSEGNTKETQYF
14,TRBV5-1,TRBJ2-2,CASTGVMDTGELFF
14,TRBV12-3/TRBV12-4,TRBJ2-5,CASSLRRTGETQYF
11,TRBV7-2,TRBJ2-1,CASSPGGEQFF
16,TRBV18,TRBJ1-4,CASSIQRGTTNEKLFF
14,TRBV27,TRBJ2-1,CASSSGTSGSIWRF
14,TRBV12-3/TRBV12-4,TRBJ1-1,CASSLQGIQTEAFF